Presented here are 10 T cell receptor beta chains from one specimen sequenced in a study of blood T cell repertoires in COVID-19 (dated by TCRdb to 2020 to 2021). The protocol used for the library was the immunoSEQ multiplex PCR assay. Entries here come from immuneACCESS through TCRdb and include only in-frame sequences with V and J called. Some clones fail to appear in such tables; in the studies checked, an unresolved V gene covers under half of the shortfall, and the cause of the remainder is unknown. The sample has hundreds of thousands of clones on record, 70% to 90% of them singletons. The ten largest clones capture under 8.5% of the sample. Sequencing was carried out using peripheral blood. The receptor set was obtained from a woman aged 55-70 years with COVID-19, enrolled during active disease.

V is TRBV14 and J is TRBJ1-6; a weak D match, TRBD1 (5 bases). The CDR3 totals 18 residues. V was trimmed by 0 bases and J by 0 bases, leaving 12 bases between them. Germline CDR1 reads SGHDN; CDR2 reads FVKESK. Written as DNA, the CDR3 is TGTGCCAGCAGCCAAGAGATGGGGGGGAGCTCCTATAATTCACCCCTCCACTTT. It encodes CASSQEMGGSSYNSPLHF.

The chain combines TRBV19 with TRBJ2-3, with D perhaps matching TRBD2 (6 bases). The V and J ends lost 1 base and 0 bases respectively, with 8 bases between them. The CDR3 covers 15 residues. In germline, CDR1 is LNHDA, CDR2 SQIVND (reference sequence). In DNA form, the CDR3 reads TGTGCCAGTAGTATAGGGAGGGACAGCACAGATACGCAGTATTTT. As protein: CASSIGRDSTDTQYF. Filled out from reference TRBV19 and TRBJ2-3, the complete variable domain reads DGGITQSPKYLFRKEGQNVTLSCEQNLNHDAMYWYRQDPGQGLRLIYYSQIVNDFQKGDIAEGYSVSREKKESFPLTVTSAQKNPTAFYLCASSIGRDSTDTQYFGPGTRLTVL.

Here the CDR3 DNA reads TGTGCCAGCAGTTTAGGCGAGACCCAGTACTTC. Translation: CASSLGETQYF. The V and J genes are TRBV27 and TRBJ2-5, with unresolved D. Germline CDR1 is MNHEY and CDR2 is SMNVEV (reference sequence). CDR3 length: 11 residues. V shed 2 bases and J shed 5 bases, with 3 bases lying between them.

The CDR3 DNA reads TGTGCCAGTAGTACCCGACAGATTAATAATGAAAAACTGTTTTTT. This sequence encodes CASSTRQINNEKLFF. The genes are TRBV19 and TRBJ1-4, with D perhaps matching TRBD1 (5 bases). Trimming stripped 4 bases from V and 4 bases from J, with 13 bases between. Germline CDR1 is LNHDA and CDR2 is SQIVND (reference sequence). CDR3 length: 15 amino acids.

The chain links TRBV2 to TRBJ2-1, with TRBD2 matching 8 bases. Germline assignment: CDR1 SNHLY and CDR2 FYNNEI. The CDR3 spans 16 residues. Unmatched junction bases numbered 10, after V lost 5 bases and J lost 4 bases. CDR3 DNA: TGTGCCAGCAGTCCCCGGGGAGCGGGGGCTTACAATGAGCAGTTCTTC. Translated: CASSPRGAGAYNEQFF.

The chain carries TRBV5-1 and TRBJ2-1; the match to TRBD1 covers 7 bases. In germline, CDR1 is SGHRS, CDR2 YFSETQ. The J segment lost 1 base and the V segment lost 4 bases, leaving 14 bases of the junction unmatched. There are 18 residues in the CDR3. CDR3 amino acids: CASSPETGARVSYNEQFF. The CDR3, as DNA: TGCGCCAGCAGCCCGGAAACAGGGGCGAGGGTATCCTACAATGAGCAGTTCTTC.

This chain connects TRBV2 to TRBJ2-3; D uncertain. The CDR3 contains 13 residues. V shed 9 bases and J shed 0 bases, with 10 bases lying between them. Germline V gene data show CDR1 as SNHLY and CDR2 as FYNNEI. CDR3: CARKIGSTDTQYF. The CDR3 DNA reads TGTGCCAGGAAAATCGGTAGCACAGATACGCAGTATTTT.

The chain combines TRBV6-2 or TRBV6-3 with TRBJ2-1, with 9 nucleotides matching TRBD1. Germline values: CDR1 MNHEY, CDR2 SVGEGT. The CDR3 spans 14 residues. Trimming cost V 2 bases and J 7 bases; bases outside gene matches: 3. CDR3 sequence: CASSYAGTGNEQFF. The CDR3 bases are TGTGCCAGCAGTTACGCGGGGACAGGGAATGAGCAGTTCTTC.

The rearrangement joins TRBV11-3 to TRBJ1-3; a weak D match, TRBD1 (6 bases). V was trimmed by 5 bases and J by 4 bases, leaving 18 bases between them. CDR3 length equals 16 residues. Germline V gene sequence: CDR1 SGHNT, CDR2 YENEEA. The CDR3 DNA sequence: TGTGCCAGCAGCGAATTACAGGGAATTGCCGGAAACACCATATATTTT. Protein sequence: CASSELQGIAGNTIYF.

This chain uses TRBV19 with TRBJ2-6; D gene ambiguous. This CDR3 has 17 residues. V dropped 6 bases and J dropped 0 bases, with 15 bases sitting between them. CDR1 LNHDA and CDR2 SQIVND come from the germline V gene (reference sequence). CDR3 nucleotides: TGTGCCAGTAGCTCCCACCCCGGGTCCTCTGGGGCCAACGTCCTGACTTTC. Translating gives CASSSHPGSSGANVLTF.